The rows below give T cell receptor beta chains drawn from one sample of a study of control samples from healthy donors and cancer patients. TCRdb's copy holds only in-frame clones and misses some; the assay was immunoSEQ multiplex PCR. Among around 120,000 clones listed, around 93% were seen once. Sequenced input: PBMCs. These receptors all stem from a man between 50 and 59 years old with head and neck cancer. The CDR3 runs from the conserved cysteine through the conserved F or W. Fields, in order: D gene, V gene, CDR3 length, J gene, clone size, CDR3 protein, CDR3 DNA. The D gene is left open where the match is weak. Clone size appears in some rows only: once, few, many, or a class for an expanded clone.

>.|TRBV6-2/TRBV6-3|13|TRBJ1-5|.
CASSDTEGQPQHF
TGTGCCAGCAGCGACACAGAGGGTCAGCCCCAGCATTTT
>.|TRBV4-1|14|TRBJ2-5|.
CASSHPGSGETQYF
TGCGCCAGCAGCCACCCGGGCTCCGGGGAGACCCAGTACTTC
>.|TRBV23-1|15|TRBJ2-7|.
CASSSRGRGYYEQYF
TGCGCCAGCAGCTCGCGAGGCAGGGGCTACTATGAGCAGTACTTC
>.|TRBV7-2|13|TRBJ1-2|.
CASSLEQGDGYTF
TGTGCCAGCAGCTTAGAACAGGGCGATGGCTACACCTTC
>.|TRBV7-2|14|TRBJ2-5|.
CASSPYRAQETQYF
TGTGCCAGCAGCCCATACAGGGCCCAAGAGACCCAGTACTTC
>.|TRBV29-1|13|TRBJ2-1|.
CSVEGLTGNEQFF
TGCAGCGTTGAAGGCCTCACAGGGAATGAGCAGTTCTTC
>.|TRBV2|14|TRBJ2-5|.
CASSDPFSGETQYF
TGTGCCAGCTCAGACCCGTTCAGCGGAGAGACCCAGTACTTC
>.|TRBV10-3|15|TRBJ1-2|.
CAISEPLLGNYGYTF
TGTGCCATCAGTGAGCCCCTCCTGGGGAACTATGGCTACACCTTC
>TRBD1|TRBV6-5|14|TRBJ2-7|.
CASSFDRGSYEQYF
TGTGCCAGCAGTTTCGACAGGGGATCCTACGAGCAGTACTTC
>TRBD1|TRBV19|15|TRBJ2-3|.
CASSLGQGATDTQYF
TGTGCCAGTAGTTTGGGACAGGGGGCCACAGATACGCAGTATTTT
>.|TRBV6-1|15|TRBJ1-1|.
CASSDIGGEYTEAFF
TGTGCCAGCAGTGATATAGGGGGGGAGTACACTGAAGCTTTCTTT
>TRBD1|TRBV5-1|15|TRBJ1-5|.
CASSPTGDWNQPQHF
TGCGCCAGCAGCCCCACAGGGGATTGGAATCAGCCCCAGCATTTT
>TRBD1|TRBV6-5|14|TRBJ2-3|.
CASSPGGSTDTQYF
TGTGCCAGCAGCCCAGGGGGTAGCACAGATACGCAGTATTTT
>.|TRBV10-1|13|TRBJ2-7|few
CASSIAPNYEQYF
TGCGCCAGCAGTATCGCGCCGAACTACGAGCAGTACTTC
>.|TRBV12-3/TRBV12-4|11|TRBJ2-3|once
CASRVADTQYF
TGTGCCAGCAGGGTAGCAGATACGCAGTATTTT
>.|TRBV30|11|TRBJ2-3|.
CAWSGRLTQYF
TGTGCCTGGAGTGGACGACTTACGCAGTATTTT
>TRBD2|TRBV3-1/TRBV3-2|16|TRBJ2-7|.
CASSKRLAGGAYEQYF
TGTGCCAGCAGCAAGCGACTAGCGGGGGGGGCCTACGAGCAGTACTTC
>TRBD2|TRBV7-9|17|TRBJ2-3|.
CASSSRTSGGLTDTQYF
TGTGCCAGCAGCTCAAGGACTAGCGGGGGCCTCACAGATACGCAGTATTTT
>TRBD1|TRBV13|16|TRBJ2-3|.
CASSPADRPRTDTQYF
TGTGCCAGCAGCCCTGCGGACAGGCCGCGCACAGATACGCAGTATTTT
>.|TRBV5-4|14|TRBJ2-7|.
CASSPRTGTYEQYF
TGTGCCAGCAGCCCGCGGACGGGTACCTACGAGCAGTACTTC
>.|TRBV9|15|TRBJ1-2|.
CASSSTDRVYYGYTF
TGTGCCAGCAGCTCCACGGACCGAGTATACTATGGCTACACCTTC
>.|TRBV10-3|13|TRBJ1-2|once
CAISDGRSEGYTF
TGTGCCATCAGTGACGGCAGGAGCGAAGGCTACACCTTC
>TRBD2|TRBV7-2|14|TRBJ2-3|once
CASGLGSRTDTQYF
TGTGCCAGCGGACTAGGGTCCCGCACAGATACGCAGTATTTT
>TRBD2|TRBV9|15|TRBJ2-5|.
CASSGAGGLLKTQYF
TGTGCCAGCAGCGGAGCGGGGGGGCTCCTGAAGACCCAGTACTTC
>.|TRBV4-2|16|TRBJ1-5|.
CASSQDRGGSNQPQHF
TGTGCCAGCAGCCAAGATCGCGGGGGGAGCAATCAGCCCCAGCATTTT
>.|TRBV6-5|13|TRBJ2-2|.
CASGAVNTGELFF
TGTGCCAGCGGCGCTGTGAACACCGGGGAGCTGTTTTTT
>.|TRBV6-5|15|TRBJ2-5|.
CASSSLGWVQETQYF
TGTGCCAGCAGTTCCTTGGGGTGGGTCCAAGAGACCCAGTACTTC
>.|TRBV9|15|TRBJ2-2|once
CASQKGVQFTGELFF
TGTGCCAGCCAGAAGGGTGTTCAATTCACCGGGGAGCTGTTTTTT
>TRBD2|TRBV5-1|16|TRBJ2-3|.
CASSLGLAGPPDTQYF
TGCGCCAGCAGCTTGGGCCTAGCGGGACCCCCAGATACGCAGTATTTT